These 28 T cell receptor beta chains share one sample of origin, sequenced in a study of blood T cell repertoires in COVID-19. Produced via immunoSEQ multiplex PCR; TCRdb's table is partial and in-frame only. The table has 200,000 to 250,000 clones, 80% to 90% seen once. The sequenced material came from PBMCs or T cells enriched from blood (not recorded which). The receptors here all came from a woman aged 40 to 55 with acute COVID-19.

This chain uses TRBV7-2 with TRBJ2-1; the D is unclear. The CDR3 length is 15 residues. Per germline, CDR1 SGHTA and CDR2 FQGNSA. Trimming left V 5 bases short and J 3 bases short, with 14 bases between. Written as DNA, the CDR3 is TGTGCCAGCAGCCCCCGCGGCAATAACTACAATGAGCAGTTCTTC. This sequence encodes CASSPRGNNYNEQFF.

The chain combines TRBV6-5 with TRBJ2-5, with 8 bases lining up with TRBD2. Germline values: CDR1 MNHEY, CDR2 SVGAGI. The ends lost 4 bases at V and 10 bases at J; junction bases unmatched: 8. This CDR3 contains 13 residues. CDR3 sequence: CASSSGTRRVQYF. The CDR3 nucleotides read TGTGCCAGCAGTTCCGGGACTAGAAGGGTCCAGTACTTC.

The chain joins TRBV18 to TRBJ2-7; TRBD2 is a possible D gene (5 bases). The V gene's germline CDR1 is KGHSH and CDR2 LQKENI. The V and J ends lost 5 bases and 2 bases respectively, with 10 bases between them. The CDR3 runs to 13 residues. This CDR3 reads CASSSTRTYEQYF. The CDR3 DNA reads TGTGCCAGCTCATCCACTAGAACCTACGAGCAGTACTTC.

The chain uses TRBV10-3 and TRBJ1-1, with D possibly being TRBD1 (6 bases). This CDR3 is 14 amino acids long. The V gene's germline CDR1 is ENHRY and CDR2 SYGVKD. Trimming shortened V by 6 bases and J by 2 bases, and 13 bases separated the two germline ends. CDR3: CAIRHRDVNTEAFF. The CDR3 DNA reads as TGTGCCATCAGGCACAGGGATGTAAACACTGAAGCTTTCTTT.

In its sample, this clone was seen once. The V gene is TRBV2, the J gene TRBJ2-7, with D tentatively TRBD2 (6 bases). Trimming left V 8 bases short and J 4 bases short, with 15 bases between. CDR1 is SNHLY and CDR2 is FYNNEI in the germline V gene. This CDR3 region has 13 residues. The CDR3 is CASRGLEKYEQYF. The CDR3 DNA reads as TGTGCCAGCCGGGGGTTAGAGAAATACGAGCAGTACTTC.

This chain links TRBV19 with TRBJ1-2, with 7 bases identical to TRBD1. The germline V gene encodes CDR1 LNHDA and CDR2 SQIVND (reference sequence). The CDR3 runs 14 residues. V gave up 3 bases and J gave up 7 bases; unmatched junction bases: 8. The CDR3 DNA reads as TGTGCCAGTAGTATTGGGGCAGGGGGTCTTGGCTACACCTTC. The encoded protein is CASSIGAGGLGYTF.

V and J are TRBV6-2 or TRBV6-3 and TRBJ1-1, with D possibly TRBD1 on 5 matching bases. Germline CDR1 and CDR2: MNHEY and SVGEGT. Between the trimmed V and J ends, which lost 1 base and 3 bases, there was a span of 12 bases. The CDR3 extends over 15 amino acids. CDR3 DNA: TGTGCCAGCAGTTACTTGGGGGGGACTTACACTGAAGCTTTCTTT. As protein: CASSYLGGTYTEAFF.

In DNA, the CDR3 is TGTGCCAGTATGTTTTCGACTGAAGCTTTCTTT. Encoded protein: CASMFSTEAFF. This chain links TRBV19 with TRBJ1-1; no clear D. CDR3 length equals 11 residues. Germline loops: CDR1 LNHDA, CDR2 SQIVND (reference sequence). V gave up 7 bases and J gave up 5 bases, with 8 bases separating them.

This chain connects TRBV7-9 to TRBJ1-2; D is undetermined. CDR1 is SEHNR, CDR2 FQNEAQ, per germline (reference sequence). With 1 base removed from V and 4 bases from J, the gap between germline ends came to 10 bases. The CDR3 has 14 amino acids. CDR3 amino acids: CASSLVGGSYGYTF. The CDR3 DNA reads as TGTGCCAGCAGCTTAGTCGGCGGAAGCTATGGCTACACCTTC.

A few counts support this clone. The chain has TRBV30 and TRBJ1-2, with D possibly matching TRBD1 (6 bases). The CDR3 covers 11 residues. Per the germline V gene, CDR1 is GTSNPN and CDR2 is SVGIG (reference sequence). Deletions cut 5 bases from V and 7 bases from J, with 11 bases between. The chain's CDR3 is CAWQEGGGYTF. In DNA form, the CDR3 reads TGTGCCTGGCAAGAAGGGGGTGGCTACACCTTC.

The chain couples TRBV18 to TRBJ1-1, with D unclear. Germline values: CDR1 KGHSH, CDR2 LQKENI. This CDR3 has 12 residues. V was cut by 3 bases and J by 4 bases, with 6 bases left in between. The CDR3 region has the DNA TGTGCCAGCTCACCCGGTGTCACTGAAGCTTTCTTT. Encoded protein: CASSPGVTEAFF.

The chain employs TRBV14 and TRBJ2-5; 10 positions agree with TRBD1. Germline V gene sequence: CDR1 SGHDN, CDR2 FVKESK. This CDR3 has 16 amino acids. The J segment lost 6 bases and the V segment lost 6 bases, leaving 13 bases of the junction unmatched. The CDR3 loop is CASSQRPGQGSQTQYF. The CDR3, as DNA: TGTGCCAGCAGTCAGAGGCCGGGACAGGGGTCTCAGACCCAGTACTTC.

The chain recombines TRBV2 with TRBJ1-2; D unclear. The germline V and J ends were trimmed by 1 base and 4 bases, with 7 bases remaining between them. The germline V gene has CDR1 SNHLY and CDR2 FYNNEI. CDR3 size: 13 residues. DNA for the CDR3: TGTGCCAGCAGTGAAGAAGACTTCTATGGCTACACCTTC. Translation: CASSEEDFYGYTF.

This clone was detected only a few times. The CDR3 DNA reads as TGCGCCAGCAGCCGAGACGGACAGGGGGATGAAGCTTTCTTT. Translation: CASSRDGQGDEAFF. The chain links TRBV5-1 to TRBJ1-1, with TRBD1 identical over 10 bases. Trimming cost V 4 bases and J 7 bases; bases outside gene matches: 7. The germline gives CDR1 SGHRS, CDR2 YFSETQ. This CDR3 has 14 amino acids.

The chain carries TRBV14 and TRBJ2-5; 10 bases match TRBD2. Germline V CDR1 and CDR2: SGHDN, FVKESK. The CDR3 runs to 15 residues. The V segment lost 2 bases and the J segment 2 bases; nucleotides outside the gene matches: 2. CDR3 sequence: CASSQRTSGQETQYF. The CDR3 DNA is TGTGCCAGCAGCCAACGGACTAGCGGACAAGAGACCCAGTACTTC.

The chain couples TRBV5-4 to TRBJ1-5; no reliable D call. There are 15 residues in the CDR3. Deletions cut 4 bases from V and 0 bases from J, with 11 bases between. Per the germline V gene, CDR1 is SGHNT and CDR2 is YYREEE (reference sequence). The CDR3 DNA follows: TGTGCCAGCAGCGGGCGGGTGGATAGCAATCAGCCCCAGCATTTT. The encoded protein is CASSGRVDSNQPQHF.

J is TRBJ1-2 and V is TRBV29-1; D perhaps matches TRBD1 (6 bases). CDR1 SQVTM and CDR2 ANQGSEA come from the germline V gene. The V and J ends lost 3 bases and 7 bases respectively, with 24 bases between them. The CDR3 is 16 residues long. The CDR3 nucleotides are TGCAGCGTTGATAAAACAGGGCCCGTATCGTCTGTTGGCTACACCTTC. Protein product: CSVDKTGPVSSVGYTF. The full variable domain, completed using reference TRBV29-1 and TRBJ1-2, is SAVISQKPSRDICQRGTSLTIQCQVDSQVTMMFWYRQQPGQSLTLIATANQGSEATYESGFVIDKFPISRPNLTFSTLTVSNMSPEDSSIYLCSVDKTGPVSSVGYTFGSGTRLTVV.

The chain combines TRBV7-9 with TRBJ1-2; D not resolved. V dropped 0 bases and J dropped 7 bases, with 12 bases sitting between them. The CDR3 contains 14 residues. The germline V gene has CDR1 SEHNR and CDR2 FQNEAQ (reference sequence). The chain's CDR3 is CASSLALEGSGYTF. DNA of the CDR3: TGTGCCAGCAGCTTAGCGCTCGAGGGAAGTGGCTACACCTTC.

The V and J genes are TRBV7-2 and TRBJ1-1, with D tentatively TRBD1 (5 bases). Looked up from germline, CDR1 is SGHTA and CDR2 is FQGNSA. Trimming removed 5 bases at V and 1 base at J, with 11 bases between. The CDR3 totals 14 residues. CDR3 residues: CASSPTDRNTEAFF. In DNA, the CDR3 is TGTGCCAGCAGCCCCACAGACAGGAACACTGAAGCTTTCTTT.

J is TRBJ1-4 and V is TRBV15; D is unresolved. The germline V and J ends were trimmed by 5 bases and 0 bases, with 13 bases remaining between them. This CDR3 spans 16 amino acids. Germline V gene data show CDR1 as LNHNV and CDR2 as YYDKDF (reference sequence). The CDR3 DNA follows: TGTGCCACCAGCGAGGTGGCAGCCACAACTAATGAAAAACTGTTTTTT. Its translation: CATSEVAATTNEKLFF.

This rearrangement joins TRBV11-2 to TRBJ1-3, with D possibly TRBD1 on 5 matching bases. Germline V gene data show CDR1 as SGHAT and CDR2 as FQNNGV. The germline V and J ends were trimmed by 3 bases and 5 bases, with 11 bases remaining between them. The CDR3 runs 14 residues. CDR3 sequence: CASSFSGNRNTIYF. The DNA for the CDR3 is TGTGCCAGCAGCTTTTCAGGGAATCGAAACACCATATATTTT.

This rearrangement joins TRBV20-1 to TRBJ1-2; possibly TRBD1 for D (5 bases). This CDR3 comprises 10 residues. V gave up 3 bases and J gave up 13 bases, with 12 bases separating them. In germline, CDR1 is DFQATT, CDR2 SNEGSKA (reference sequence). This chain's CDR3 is CSASGTDGTF. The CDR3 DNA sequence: TGCAGTGCTAGTGGGACTGATGGCACCTTC.

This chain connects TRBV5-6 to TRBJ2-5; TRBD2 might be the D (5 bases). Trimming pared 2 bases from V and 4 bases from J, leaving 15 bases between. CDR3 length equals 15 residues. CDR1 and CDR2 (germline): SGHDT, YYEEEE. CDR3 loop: CASSFLPPRGETQYF. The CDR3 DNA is TGTGCCAGCAGCTTCCTACCCCCCCGGGGAGAGACCCAGTACTTC.

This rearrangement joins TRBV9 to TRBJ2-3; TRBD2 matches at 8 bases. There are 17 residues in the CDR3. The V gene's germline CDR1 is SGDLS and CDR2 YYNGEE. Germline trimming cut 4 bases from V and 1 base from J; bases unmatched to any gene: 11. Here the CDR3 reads CASSPRSGGWGTDTQYF. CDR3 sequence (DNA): TGTGCCAGCAGCCCTCGTTCGGGGGGGTGGGGCACAGATACGCAGTATTTT.

The CDR3 DNA follows: TGTGCCAGCAGTAGGGGAGACAGGGATTTTTCTGAAGCTTTCTTT. It yields the protein CASSRGDRDFSEAFF. The chain combines TRBV25-1 with TRBJ1-1; TRBD1 matches 7 bases. V lost 5 bases to trimming and J lost 6 bases; unmatched junction nucleotides: 12. Germline CDR1 and CDR2: MGHDK and SYGVNS. The CDR3 extends over 15 amino acids.

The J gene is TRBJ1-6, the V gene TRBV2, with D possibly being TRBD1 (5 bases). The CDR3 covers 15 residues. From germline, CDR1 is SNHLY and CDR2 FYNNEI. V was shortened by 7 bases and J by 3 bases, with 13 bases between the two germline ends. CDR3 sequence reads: CASTAGSNYNSPLHF. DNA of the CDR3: TGTGCCAGCACCGCAGGGTCCAACTATAATTCACCCCTCCACTTT.

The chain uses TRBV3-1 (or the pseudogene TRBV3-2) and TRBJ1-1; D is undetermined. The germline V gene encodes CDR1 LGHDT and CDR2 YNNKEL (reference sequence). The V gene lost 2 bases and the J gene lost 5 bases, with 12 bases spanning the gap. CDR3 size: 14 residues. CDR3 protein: CASSQFGRGTEAFF. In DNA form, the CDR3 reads TGTGCCAGCAGCCAATTTGGAAGAGGAACTGAAGCTTTCTTT.

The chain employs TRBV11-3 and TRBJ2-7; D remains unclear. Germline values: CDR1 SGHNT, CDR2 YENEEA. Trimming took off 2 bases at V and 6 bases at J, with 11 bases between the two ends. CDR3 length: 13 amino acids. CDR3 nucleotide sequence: TGTGCCAGCAGCTTAATGACCGACTCCGAGCAGTACTTC. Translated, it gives CASSLMTDSEQYF.